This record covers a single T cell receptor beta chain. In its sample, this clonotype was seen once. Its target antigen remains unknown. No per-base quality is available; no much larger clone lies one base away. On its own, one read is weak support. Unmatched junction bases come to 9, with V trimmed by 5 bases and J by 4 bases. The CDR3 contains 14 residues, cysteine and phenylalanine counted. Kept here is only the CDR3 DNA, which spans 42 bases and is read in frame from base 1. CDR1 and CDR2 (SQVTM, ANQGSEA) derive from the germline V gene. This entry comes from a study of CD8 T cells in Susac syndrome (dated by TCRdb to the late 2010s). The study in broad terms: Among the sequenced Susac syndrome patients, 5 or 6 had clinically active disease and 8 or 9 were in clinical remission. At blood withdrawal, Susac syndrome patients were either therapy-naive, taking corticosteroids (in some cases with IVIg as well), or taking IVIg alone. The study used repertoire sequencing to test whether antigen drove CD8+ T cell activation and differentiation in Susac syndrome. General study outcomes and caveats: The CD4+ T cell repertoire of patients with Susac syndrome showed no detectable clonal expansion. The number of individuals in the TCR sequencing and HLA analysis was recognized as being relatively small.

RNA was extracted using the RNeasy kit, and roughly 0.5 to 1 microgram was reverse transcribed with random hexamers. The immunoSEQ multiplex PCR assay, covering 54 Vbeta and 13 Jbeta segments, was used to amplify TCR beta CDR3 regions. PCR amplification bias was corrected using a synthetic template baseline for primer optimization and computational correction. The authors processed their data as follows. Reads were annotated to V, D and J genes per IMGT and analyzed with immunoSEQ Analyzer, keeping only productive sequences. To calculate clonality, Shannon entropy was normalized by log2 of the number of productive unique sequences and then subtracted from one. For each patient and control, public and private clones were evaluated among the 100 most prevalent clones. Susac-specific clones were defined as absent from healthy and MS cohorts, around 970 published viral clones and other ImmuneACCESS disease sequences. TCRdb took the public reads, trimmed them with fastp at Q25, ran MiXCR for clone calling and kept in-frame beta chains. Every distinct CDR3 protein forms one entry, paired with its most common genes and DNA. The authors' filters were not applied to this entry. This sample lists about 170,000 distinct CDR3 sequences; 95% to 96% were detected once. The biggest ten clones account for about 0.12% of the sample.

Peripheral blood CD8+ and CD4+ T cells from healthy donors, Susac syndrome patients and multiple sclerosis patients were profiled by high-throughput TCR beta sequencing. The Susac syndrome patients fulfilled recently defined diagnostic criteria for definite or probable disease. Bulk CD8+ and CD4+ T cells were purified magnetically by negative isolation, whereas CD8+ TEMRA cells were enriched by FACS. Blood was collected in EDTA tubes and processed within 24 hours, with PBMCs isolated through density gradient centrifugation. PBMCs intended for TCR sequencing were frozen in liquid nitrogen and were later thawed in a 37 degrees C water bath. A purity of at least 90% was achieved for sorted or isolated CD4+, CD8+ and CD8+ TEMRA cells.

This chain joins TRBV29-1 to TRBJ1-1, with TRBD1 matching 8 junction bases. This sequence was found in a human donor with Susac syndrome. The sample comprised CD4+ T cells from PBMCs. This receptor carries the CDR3 CSVKRETGATEAFF. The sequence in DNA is TGCAGCGTTAAGAGGGAGACAGGGGCCACTGAAGCTTTCTTT.